This TCR beta chain was sequenced for a study of cytomegalovirus exposure and HLA in healthy donors. Whole-study findings and limits: Analyses of presence/absence relied on an assumption of roughly uniform sequencing depth across donors. A later analysis appeared to link common viral pathogens to several of the most significant clusters.

This CDR3 is built from 16 residues. V was pared by 4 bases and J by 0 bases, with 5 bases of the junction left unmatched. Germline V lookup: CDR1 KGHSH, CDR2 LQKENI. PCR used 60 Vbeta primers and 13 Jbeta primers. This table comes from immunoSEQ multiplex PCR, and its TCRdb copy is limited to in-frame clones, with some not included. The sample has more than 90,000 clones; 78% are singletons. About this clone: The antigen is undetermined.

Donors were nominally healthy when sampled, though unrecorded immune exposures were likely. The TCR was taken from a woman aged 40 to 49 in good health and CMV-seropositive. The sample taken for sequencing was PBMCs. The chain couples TRBV18 to TRBJ1-4; 7 bases match TRBD1. The CDR3 region has the DNA TGTGCCAGCTCACTCGCCGACAGGGCAACTAATGAAAAACTGTTTTTT. It encodes CASSLADRATNEKLFF. Drawing the rest from reference TRBV18 and TRBJ1-4, the complete variable domain is NAGVMQNPRHLVRRRGQEARLRCSPMKGHSHVYWYRQLPEEGLKFMVYLQKENIIDESGMPKERFSAEFPKEGPSILRIQQVVRGDSAAYFCASSLADRATNEKLFFGSGTQLSVL.